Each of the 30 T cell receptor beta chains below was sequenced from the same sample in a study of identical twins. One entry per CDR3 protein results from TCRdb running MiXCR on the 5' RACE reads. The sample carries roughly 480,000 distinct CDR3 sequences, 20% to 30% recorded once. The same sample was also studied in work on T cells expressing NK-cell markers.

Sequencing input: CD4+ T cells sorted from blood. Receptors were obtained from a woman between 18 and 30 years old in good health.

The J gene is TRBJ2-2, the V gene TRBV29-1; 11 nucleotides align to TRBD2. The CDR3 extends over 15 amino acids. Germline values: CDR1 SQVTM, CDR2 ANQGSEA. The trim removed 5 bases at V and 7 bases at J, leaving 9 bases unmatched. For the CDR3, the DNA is TGCAGCGTTAACCCGGCCGGGACTAGCGGCGGGGAGCTGTTTTTT. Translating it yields CSVNPAGTSGGELFF.

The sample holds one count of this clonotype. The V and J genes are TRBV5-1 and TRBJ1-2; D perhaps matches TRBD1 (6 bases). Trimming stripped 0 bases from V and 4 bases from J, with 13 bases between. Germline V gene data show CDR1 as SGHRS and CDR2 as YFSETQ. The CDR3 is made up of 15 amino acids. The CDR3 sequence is CASSLVAGVGYGYTF. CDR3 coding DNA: TGCGCCAGCAGCTTGGTGGCAGGGGTGGGCTATGGCTACACCTTC.

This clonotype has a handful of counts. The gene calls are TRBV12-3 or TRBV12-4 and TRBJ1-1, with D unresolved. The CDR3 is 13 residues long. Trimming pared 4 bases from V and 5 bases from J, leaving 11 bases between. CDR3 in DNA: TGTGCCAGCAGTTGGAAAGGGAATACTGAAGCTTTCTTT. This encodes CASSWKGNTEAFF.

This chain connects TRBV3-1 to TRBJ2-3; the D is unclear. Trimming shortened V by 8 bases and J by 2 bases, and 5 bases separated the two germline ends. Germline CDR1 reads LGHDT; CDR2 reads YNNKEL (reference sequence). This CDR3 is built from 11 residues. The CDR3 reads CASGYTDTQYF. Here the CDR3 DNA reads TGTGCCAGCGGGTACACAGATACGCAGTATTTT.

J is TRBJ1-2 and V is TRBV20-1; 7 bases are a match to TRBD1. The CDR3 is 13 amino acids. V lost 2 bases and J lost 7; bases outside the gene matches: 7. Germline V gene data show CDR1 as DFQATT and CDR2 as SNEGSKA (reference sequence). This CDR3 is CSARMGDRAGYTF. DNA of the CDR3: TGCAGTGCTAGAATGGGTGACAGGGCTGGCTACACCTTC.

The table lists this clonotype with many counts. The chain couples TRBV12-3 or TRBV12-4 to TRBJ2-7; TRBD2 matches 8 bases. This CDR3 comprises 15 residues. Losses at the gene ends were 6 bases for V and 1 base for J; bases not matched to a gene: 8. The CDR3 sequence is CASSRSGGVSYEQYF. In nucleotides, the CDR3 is TGTGCCAGCAGCCGTTCCGGGGGGGTATCCTACGAGCAGTACTTC.

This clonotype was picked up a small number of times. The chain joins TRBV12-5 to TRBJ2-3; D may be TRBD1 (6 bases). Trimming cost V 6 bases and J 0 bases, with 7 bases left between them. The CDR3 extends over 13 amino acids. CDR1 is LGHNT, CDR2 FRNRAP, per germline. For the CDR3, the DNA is TGTGCTAGTGGCCAGGGGAGCACAGATACGCAGTATTTT. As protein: CASGQGSTDTQYF.

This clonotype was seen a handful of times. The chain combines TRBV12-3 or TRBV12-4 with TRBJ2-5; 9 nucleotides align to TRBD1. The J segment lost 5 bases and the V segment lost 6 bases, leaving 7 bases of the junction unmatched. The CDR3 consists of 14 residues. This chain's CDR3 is CASSRGQGRETQYF. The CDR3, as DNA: TGTGCCAGCAGCCGGGGACAGGGTAGGGAGACCCAGTACTTC.

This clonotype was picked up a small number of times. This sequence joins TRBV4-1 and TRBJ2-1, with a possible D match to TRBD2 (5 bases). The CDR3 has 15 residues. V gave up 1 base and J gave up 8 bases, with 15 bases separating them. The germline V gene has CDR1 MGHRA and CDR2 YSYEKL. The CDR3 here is CASSQAPGITDEQFF. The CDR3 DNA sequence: TGCGCCAGCAGCCAAGCGCCGGGAATAACCGATGAGCAGTTCTTC.

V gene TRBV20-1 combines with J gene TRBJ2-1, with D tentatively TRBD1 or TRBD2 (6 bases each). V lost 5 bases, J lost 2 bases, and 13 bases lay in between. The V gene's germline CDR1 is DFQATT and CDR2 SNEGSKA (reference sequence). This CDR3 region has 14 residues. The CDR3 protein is CSAYRGRTYNEQFF. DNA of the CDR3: TGCAGTGCTTATAGGGGGAGGACCTACAATGAGCAGTTCTTC.

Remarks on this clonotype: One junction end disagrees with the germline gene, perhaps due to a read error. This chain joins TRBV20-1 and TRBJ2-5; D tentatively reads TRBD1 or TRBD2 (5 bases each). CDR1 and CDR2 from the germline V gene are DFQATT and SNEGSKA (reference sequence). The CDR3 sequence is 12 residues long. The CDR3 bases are TGCAGTACCGAGGGGCTTAAAGAGACCCAGCACTTC. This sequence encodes CSTEGLKETQHF.

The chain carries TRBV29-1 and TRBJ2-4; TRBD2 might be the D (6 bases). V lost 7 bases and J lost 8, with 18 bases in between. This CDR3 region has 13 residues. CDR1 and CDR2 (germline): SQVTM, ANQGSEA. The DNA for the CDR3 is TGCAGCGGGATAGCGGTTCTTGGGGACATTCAGTACTTC. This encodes CSGIAVLGDIQYF.

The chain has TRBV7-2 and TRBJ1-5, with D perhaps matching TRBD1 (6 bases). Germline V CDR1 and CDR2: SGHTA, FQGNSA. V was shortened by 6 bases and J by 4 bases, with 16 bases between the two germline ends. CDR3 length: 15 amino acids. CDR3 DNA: TGTGCCAGCAGTCCTCAGGGGATTGGGAATCAGCCCCAGCATTTT. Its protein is CASSPQGIGNQPQHF.

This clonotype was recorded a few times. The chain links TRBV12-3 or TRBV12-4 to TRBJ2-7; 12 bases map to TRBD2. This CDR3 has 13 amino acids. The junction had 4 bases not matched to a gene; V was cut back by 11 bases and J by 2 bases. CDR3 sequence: CAVGLAGTYEQYF. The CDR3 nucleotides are TGTGCCGTCGGACTAGCGGGAACCTACGAGCAGTACTTC.

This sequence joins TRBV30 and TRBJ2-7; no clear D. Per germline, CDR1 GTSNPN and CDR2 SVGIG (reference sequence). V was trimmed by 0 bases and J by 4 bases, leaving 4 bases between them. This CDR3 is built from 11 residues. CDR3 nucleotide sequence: TGTGCCTGGAGTGTAACATACGAGCAGTACTTC. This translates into CAWSVTYEQYF.

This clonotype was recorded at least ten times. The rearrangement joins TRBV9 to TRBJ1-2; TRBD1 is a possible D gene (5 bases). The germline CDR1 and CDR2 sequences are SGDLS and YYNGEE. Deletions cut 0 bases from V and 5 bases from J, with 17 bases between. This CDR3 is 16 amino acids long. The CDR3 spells CASSVVEYAGDYGYTF. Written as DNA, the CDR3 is TGTGCCAGCAGCGTAGTTGAGTATGCGGGGGATTATGGCTACACCTTC. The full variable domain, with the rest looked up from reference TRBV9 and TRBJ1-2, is DSGVTQTPKHLITATGQRVTLRCSPRSGDLSVYWYQQSLDQGLQFLIQYYNGEERAKGNILERFSAQQFPDLHSELNLSSLELGDSALYFCASSVVEYAGDYGYTFGSGTRLTVV.

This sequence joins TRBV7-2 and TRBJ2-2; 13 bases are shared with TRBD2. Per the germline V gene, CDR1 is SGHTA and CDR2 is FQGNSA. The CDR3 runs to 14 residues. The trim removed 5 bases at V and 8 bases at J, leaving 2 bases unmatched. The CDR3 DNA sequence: TGTGCCAGCAGCGGGACTAGCGGGACTGGGGAGCTGTTTTTT. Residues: CASSGTSGTGELFF.

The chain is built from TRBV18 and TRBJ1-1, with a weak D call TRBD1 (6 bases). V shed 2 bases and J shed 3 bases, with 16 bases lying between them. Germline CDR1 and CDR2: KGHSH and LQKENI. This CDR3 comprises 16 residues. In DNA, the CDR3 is TGTGCCAGCTCACCAACCCCACAGGGTACGGACACTGAAGCTTTCTTT. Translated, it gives CASSPTPQGTDTEAFF.

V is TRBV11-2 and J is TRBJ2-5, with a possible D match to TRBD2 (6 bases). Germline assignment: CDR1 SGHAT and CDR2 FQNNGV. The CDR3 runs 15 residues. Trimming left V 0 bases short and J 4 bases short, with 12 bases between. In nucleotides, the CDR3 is TGTGCCAGCAGCTTAGATGGGAATAGCGGAGAGACCCAGTACTTC. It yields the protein CASSLDGNSGETQYF.

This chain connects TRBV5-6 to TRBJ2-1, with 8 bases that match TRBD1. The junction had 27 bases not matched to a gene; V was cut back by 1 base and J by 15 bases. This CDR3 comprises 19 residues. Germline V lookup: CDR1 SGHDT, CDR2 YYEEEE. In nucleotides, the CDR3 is TGTGCCAGCAGCTTGTTCGGGACAGGCGAGATCCTAAATGATAAGGGCAGGTTCTTC. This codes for CASSLFGTGEILNDKGRFF. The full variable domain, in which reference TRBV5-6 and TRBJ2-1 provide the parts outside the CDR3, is DAGVTQSPTHLIKTRGQQVTLRCSPKSGHDTVSWYQQALGQGPQFIFQYYEEEERQRGNFPDRFSGHQFPNYSSELNVNALLLGDSALYLCASSLFGTGEILNDKGRFFGPGTRLTVL.

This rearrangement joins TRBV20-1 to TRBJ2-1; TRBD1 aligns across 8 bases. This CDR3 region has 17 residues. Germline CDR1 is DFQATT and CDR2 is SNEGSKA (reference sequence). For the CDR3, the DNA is TGCTGCGCTAGAGATCTCAGGTTCGGGACAGGCCACAATGAGCAGTTCTTC. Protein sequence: CCARDLRFGTGHNEQFF.

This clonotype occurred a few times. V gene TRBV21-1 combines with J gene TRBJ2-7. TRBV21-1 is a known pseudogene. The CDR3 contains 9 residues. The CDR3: CASRGEQYF. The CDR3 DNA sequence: TGTGCCAGCAGGGGCGAGCAGTACTTC.

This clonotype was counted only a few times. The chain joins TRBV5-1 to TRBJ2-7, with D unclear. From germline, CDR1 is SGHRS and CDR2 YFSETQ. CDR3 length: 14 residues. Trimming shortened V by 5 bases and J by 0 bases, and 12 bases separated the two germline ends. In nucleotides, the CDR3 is TGCGCCAGCAGGCTCCTGTCCACCTCCTACGAGCAGTACTTC. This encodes CASRLLSTSYEQYF.

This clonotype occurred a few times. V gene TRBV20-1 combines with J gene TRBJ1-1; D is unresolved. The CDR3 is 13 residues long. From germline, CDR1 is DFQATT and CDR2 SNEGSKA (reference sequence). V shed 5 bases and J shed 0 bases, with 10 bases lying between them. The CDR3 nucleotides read TGCAGTGCTTTACGGGATATGAACACTGAAGCTTTCTTT. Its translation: CSALRDMNTEAFF.

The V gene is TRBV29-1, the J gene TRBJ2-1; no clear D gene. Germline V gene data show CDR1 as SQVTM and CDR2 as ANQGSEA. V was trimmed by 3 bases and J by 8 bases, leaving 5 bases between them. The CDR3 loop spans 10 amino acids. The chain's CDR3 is CSVEMDEQFF. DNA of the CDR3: TGCAGCGTTGAGATGGATGAGCAGTTCTTC.

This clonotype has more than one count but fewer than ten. The CDR3, as DNA: TGTGCCAGCAGCGCCCCCCCTATCGGCTACGACAATGAGCAGTTCTTC. This translates into CASSAPPIGYDNEQFF. This chain joins TRBV7-2 and TRBJ2-1; D is uncertain. The CDR3 consists of 16 residues. Germline CDR1 SGHTA, CDR2 FQGNSA. Trimming took off 5 bases at V and 5 bases at J, with 19 bases between the two ends.

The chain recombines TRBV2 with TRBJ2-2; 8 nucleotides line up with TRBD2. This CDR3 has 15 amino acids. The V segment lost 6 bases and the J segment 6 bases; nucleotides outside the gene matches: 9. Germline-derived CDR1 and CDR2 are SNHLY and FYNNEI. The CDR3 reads CASRPAGAGAGELFF. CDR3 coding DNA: TGTGCCAGCAGGCCAGCGGGAGCGGGGGCCGGGGAGCTGTTTTTT.

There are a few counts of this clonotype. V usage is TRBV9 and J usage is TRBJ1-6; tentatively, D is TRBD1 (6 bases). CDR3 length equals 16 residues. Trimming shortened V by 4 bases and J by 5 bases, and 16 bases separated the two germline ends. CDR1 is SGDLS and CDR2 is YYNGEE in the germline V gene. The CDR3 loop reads CASSPVGGGDNSPLHF. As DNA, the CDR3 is TGTGCCAGCAGCCCCGTCGGGGGGGGCGATAATTCACCCCTCCACTTT.

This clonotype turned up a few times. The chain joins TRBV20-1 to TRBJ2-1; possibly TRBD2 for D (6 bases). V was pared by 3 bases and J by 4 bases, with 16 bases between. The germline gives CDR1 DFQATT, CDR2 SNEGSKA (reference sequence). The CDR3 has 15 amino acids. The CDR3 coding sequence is TGCAGTGCTAGGAGAGGTAGCGGACCGTACAATGAGCAGTTCTTC. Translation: CSARRGSGPYNEQFF.

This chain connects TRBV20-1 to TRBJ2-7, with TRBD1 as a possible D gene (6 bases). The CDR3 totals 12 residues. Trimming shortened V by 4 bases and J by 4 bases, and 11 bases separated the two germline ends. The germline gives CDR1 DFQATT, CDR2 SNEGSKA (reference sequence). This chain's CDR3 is CSATPRGYEQYF. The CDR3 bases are TGCAGTGCTACCCCCAGGGGTTACGAGCAGTACTTC.